The next 22 T cell receptor delta chains were all read from a single sample in a study of γδ T cells in repeated Plasmodium falciparum infection. TCRdb re-called the multiplex PCR reads using CATT. The data contain tens of thousands of delta-chain clones, over 1.1% of them singletons. Vgamma9/Vdelta2+ and Vdelta2-negative gammadelta T cells were flow-sorted from PBMC for bulk sequencing. The sequencing sample was made of gamma-delta T cells from blood. These receptors came from a pool of human donors (malaria-infected and uninfected, not separated).

On this clone itself: The amino acid sequence in TCRdb belongs to a much larger clone and departs from this DNA's translation at residue 11, likely a sequencing read error; the sequence shown is translated from the DNA. The chain carries TRDV2 and TRDJ1, with D possibly TRDD3 on 5 matching bases. TCRdb records no J gene; here it was assigned by comparing the DNA to germline. The V gene lost 5 bases and the J gene lost 5 bases, with 26 bases spanning the gap. Germline V gene lookup returns CDR1 GEAIGNYY and CDR2 EKD. The length of the CDR3 is 17 residues. CDR3 residues: CACAALGFSGGGDKLIF. CDR3 nucleotide sequence: TGTGCCTGTGCGGCCCTCGGCTTCTCCGGGGGTGGGGATAAACTCATCTTT.

This clone was counted at least ten times. The J gene is TRDJ1, the V gene TRDV1; 9 bases fit TRDD2. No J gene was available from TCRdb, and it was assigned here by a germline match of the DNA. CDR1 is TSWWSYY, CDR2 QGS, per germline. The CDR3 totals 21 residues. The trim removed 5 bases at V and 7 bases at J, leaving 29 bases unmatched. The CDR3: CALGSNPSYLRGGGPPTKLIF. In DNA form, the CDR3 reads TGTGCTCTTGGGTCGAATCCTTCCTACCTCCGTGGGGGGGGACCGCCGACTAAACTCATCTTT.

With regard to this clone: A read error likely explains this, since a far larger clone differs by one base. The same CDR3 is also encoded by other DNA sequences in this sample. This chain connects TRDV1 to TRDJ1; the D gene is possibly TRDD3 (6 bases). The CDR3 length is 19 residues. CDR1 is TSWWSYY, CDR2 QGS, per germline. V lost 2 bases and J 0 bases, leaving 22 bases between the germline ends. The CDR3 sequence is CALGEIVYGGSAYTDKLIF. The CDR3 DNA follows: TGTGCTCTTGGGGAAATTGTGTATGGGGGGTCGGCGTACACCGATAAACTCATCTTT.

This clone was picked up many times. The J gene is TRDJ1, the V gene TRDV1, with 10 bases fitting TRDD3. No J gene is reported in TCRdb; it was inferred here by comparing the DNA with germline. The germline V gene encodes CDR1 TSWWSYY and CDR2 QGS. CDR3 length: 18 residues. V was pared by 3 bases and J by 1 base, with 11 bases of the junction left unmatched. CDR3 region: CALGDGRGGIRTTDKLIF. CDR3 nucleotides: TGTGCTCTTGGGGATGGCCGTGGGGGGATACGCACCACCGATAAACTCATCTTT.

This clone was seen ten or more times. Germline and junction disagree at one end, which may indicate a read error. This sample includes further DNA sequences coding for the same CDR3. The V call is TRDV1, the J call TRDJ1, with 10 positions matching TRDD3. The length of the CDR3 is 26 residues. CDR1 and CDR2 (germline): TSWWSYY, QGS. CDR3 loop: CALGELGVKGFSTGGFSHLYTDKLIF. CDR3 sequence (DNA): TGTGCTCTTGGTGAACTAGGAGTCAAAGGCTTTTCGACTGGGGGATTCTCACACCTGTACACCGATAAACTCATCTTT.

This clone was counted between two and nine times. The TCRdb record carries a much larger clone's protein, which differs from this DNA's translation at residue 3; a read error is the likely cause, and the protein listed here is the DNA translation. V usage is TRDV2 and J usage is TRDJ1; TRDD3 matches 10 bases. Germline matching of the DNA provided the J gene here, since TCRdb leaves it blank. Germline CDR1 is GEAIGNYY and CDR2 is EKD. The CDR3 is 20 residues long. The CDR3 reads CARDVLPTGGWGFSVDKLIF. The CDR3 DNA reads TGTGCCCGTGACGTCCTCCCCACTGGGGGATGGGGGTTTTCAGTGGATAAACTCATCTTT.

At least ten counts were recorded for this clone. The same CDR3 also results from other DNA sequences found in this sample. The J gene is TRDJ1, the V gene TRDV3; no clear D. Germline assignment: CDR1 TVYSNPD and CDR2 GDNSRS (reference sequence). The CDR3 is made up of 10 amino acids. V was pared by 5 bases and J by 2 bases, with 6 bases between. The CDR3 DNA sequence: TGTGCCCAAACTACCGATAAACTCATCTTT. Translation gives CAQTTDKLIF.

This clone has just a few counts. This likely traces to a read error, being one base from a far larger clone. In the same sample, other DNA sequences code for this CDR3. The chain uses TRDV2 and TRDJ1, with 11 bases fitting TRDD3. Per germline, CDR1 GEAIGNYY and CDR2 EKD. The CDR3 sequence is 16 residues long. CDR3 protein: CACDTLLGDNTDKLIF. CDR3 nucleotide sequence: TGTGCCTGTGACACGCTACTGGGGGATAACACAGATAAACTCATCTTT.

A word on this clone: A single base is all that separates this from a far larger clone, so a read error is likely. Other DNA sequences from this sample encode an identical CDR3 as well. The chain uses TRDV3 and TRDJ1; D is unresolved. The V gene lost 1 base and the J gene lost 0 bases, with 12 bases spanning the gap. Germline V gives CDR1 TVYSNPD, CDR2 GDNSRS (reference sequence). The CDR3 is made up of 14 amino acids. The CDR3 loop is CAFIARLYTDKLIF. The CDR3 region has the DNA TGTGCCTTTATTGCAAGGTTGTACACCGATAAACTCATCTTT.

This clone was detected many times. This sequence joins TRDV1 and TRDJ1; no clear D gene. CDR1 is TSWWSYY, CDR2 QGS, per germline. V lost 4 bases and J lost 1, with 13 bases in between. The CDR3 sequence is 15 residues long. CDR3 sequence reads: CALGVSMPITDKLIF. The CDR3 DNA is TGTGCTCTTGGGGTATCCATGCCGATCACCGATAAACTCATCTTT.

As to this clone: TCRdb has a much larger clone's protein, which differs at residue 11 from the translation of this DNA, likely because of a read error; what is shown is the protein translated from the DNA. V gene TRDV1 combines with J gene TRDJ1, with TRDD3 matching over 10 bases. Germline V gives CDR1 TSWWSYY, CDR2 QGS. CDR3 length: 22 residues. Germline trimming cut 0 bases from V and 0 bases from J; bases unmatched to any gene: 19. The CDR3 sequence is CALGELGGGYGPRPSYTDKLIF. The CDR3 nucleotides read TGTGCTCTTGGGGAACTAGGGGGGGGATACGGGCCGAGGCCCTCGTACACCGATAAACTCATCTTT.

In the case of this clone: TCRdb's protein, taken from a much larger clone, differs from this DNA's translation at residue 3, likely owing to a read error; the protein displayed comes from the DNA. The chain joins TRDV1 to TRDJ1; TRDD3 might be the D (6 bases). Germline loops: CDR1 TSWWSYY, CDR2 QGS. There are 17 residues in the CDR3. Written as DNA, the CDR3 is TGTGCTCCTGGGGAACCGGGCTTCCGACGACACACCGATAAACCCATCTTT. Translation gives CAPGEPGFRRHTDKPIF.

To note about this clone: The protein in TCRdb stems from a much larger clone and differs at residue 4 from this DNA's translation, likely a read error; here the protein is translated from the DNA. The chain carries TRDV3 and TRDJ1, with TRDD3 matching 9 bases. The J gene was not available in TCRdb and was assigned here by matching the DNA to germline segments. The germline gives CDR1 TVYSNPD, CDR2 GDNSRS (reference sequence). This CDR3 spans 19 amino acids. The V segment lost 1 base and the J segment 3 bases; nucleotides outside the gene matches: 21. CDR3 amino acids: CAFTLFLPFWGIAADKLIF. CDR3 bases: TGTGCCTTTACCTTGTTCCTCCCTTTCTGGGGGATCGCGGCCGATAAACTCATCTTT.

This clone was found a few times. The V call is TRAV29/DV5, the J call TRDJ1; 10 positions agree with TRDD3. As TCRdb names no J gene, one was assigned here on the basis of a DNA match to germline. The V segment lost 4 bases and the J segment 0 bases; nucleotides outside the gene matches: 24. The CDR3 extends over 21 amino acids. Germline CDR1 NSMFDY, CDR2 ISSIKDK. The CDR3 is CAAAVSSPYRGIRGYTDKLIF. The CDR3 coding sequence is TGTGCAGCAGCGGTTTCCTCCCCGTACCGGGGGATACGGGGGTACACCGATAAACTCATCTTT.

There are a few counts of this clone. The translation of this DNA and the TCRdb protein of a much larger clone differ at residue 12, probably owing to a read error; the protein shown here is translated from the DNA. This rearrangement joins TRDV1 to TRDJ1, with TRDD3 matching 7 bases. No J segment appears in TCRdb, so it was assigned here by matching the sequence to germline. CDR3 length: 18 amino acids. After removal of 2 bases from V and 1 base from J, the junction contained 13 bases not matched to a gene. In germline, CDR1 is TSWWSYY, CDR2 QGS. The CDR3, as DNA: TGTGCTCTTGGGGAATATCCAGAGGGTGGGGGACTCACCGATAAACTCATCTTT. Encoded protein: CALGEYPEGGGLTDKLIF.

This clone was picked up many times. The protein recorded in TCRdb matches a much larger clone and deviates from this DNA's translation at residue 3, suggesting a read error; the protein here is obtained by translating the DNA. The chain joins TRDV2 to TRDJ1, with 8 bases fitting TRDD3. Since TCRdb gives no J gene, matching the DNA to germline was used here to assign it. The CDR3 spans 14 residues. Germline assignment: CDR1 GEAIGNYY and CDR2 EKD. CDR3 nucleotides: TGTGCCCGTGACAATCTGGGGGACTACGATAAACTCATCTTT. Its protein product is CARDNLGDYDKLIF.

This clone appeared a few times. A read error likely explains this, since a far larger clone differs by one base. The same CDR3 is also encoded by other DNA sequences in this sample. The chain employs TRDV1 and TRDJ1; TRDD2 or TRDD3 may be the D gene (8 bases each). TCRdb leaves out the J gene; it was filled in here by matching the DNA to germline. Germline lookup yields CDR1 TSWWSYY and CDR2 QGS. CDR3 length equals 23 residues. V lost 5 bases and J 0 bases, leaving 37 bases between the germline ends. The CDR3 DNA follows: TGTGCTCTTGGGAGAACCAGGGCTTCCTACGTCCAACTGGGGGTTCTGCACACCGATAAACTCATCTTT. Translated, it gives CALGRTRASYVQLGVLHTDKLIF.

This clone was counted a few times. TCRdb has a much larger clone's protein, which differs at residue 4 from the translation of this DNA, likely because of a read error; what is shown is the protein translated from the DNA. The rearrangement uses TRDV1 and TRDJ1, with TRDD3 matching over 8 bases. Assignment of the J gene here rests on matching the DNA to germline, because TCRdb gives none. Germline lookup yields CDR1 TSWWSYY and CDR2 QGS. The CDR3 is 25 residues long. CDR3 sequence (DNA): TGTGCTCTTGTGGAACTATGCTCCCCTTCAGATTTTGCGGGATACGGCCGGGGGTACACCGATAAACTCATCTTT. As protein: CALVELCSPSDFAGYGRGYTDKLIF.

This clone was observed at least ten times. This likely came from a read error, as a far larger clone is one base away. Other nucleotide sequences from this sample produce the same CDR3. This sequence joins TRDV2 and TRDJ1; 8 bases are shared with TRDD3. Germline CDR1 is GEAIGNYY and CDR2 is EKD. The CDR3 is made up of 15 amino acids. V gave up 7 bases and J gave up 0 bases; unmatched junction bases: 9. The CDR3 here is CACDGAGGHTDKLIF. CDR3 bases: TGTGCCTGCGACGGGGCTGGGGGACACACCGATAAACTCATCTTT.

This clone was detected ten times or more. A far larger clone is a single base away, which makes a read error likely. Additional DNA sequences in this sample encode the identical CDR3. The gene calls are TRDV1 and TRDJ1, with 9 bases matching TRDD3. CDR1 is TSWWSYY, CDR2 QGS, per germline. The junction had 19 bases not matched to a gene; V was cut back by 0 bases and J by 11 bases. The CDR3 sequence is 18 residues long. The CDR3 DNA follows: TGTGCTCTTGGGGAACTGTCCTACTGGGGGACCCCCTATAGTAAGCTCATCTTT. It yields the protein CALGELSYWGTPYSKLIF.

Concerning this clone itself: At one end the junction does not follow the germline gene, possibly because of a read error. In the same sample, other DNA sequences code for this CDR3. The chain couples TRDV1 to TRDJ1, with D perhaps matching TRDD3 (5 bases). The CDR3 loop spans 25 amino acids. The germline V gene encodes CDR1 TSWWSYY and CDR2 QGS. This CDR3 reads CALGEVRGALMDLLPLYWYTDKLIF. CDR3 DNA: TGTGCCCTTGGGGAAGTTCGTGGTGCCTTGATGGACTTACTCCCACTTTACTGGTACACCGATAAACTCATCTTT.

This clone was counted between two and nine times. The J gene is TRDJ1, the V gene TRDV1, with 10 bases matching TRDD3. Since TCRdb gives no J gene, matching the DNA to germline was used here to assign it. The CDR3 is 21 amino acids. Losses at the gene ends were 0 bases for V and 0 bases for J; bases not matched to a gene: 16. Germline CDR1 and CDR2: TSWWSYY and QGS. The CDR3 sequence is CALGELALWGIRKKYTDKLIF. For the CDR3, the DNA is TGTGCTCTTGGGGAACTGGCCCTCTGGGGGATAAGAAAAAAGTACACCGATAAACTCATCTTT.